This T cell receptor beta chain appears in the sequencing data of a study of memory CD4+ T cells and cytomegalovirus serostatus. Study details: This sample comes from healthy Belgian adults, eight or nine CMV seropositive, approximately 23 seronegative.

Single viable CD3+CD4+CD8-CD45RO+ cells were sorted as the memory CD4+ T cells. As concerns this clone: The antigen is unknown.

CDR3 length: 17 residues. The junction had 9 bases not matched to a gene; V was cut back by 5 bases and J by 0 bases. The germline gives CDR1 LNHNV, CDR2 YYDKDF (reference sequence). Produced via immunoSEQ multiplex PCR; TCRdb's table is partial and in-frame only. The repertoire consists of tens of thousands of clones, with about three quarters occurring once and the leading ten covering approximately 0.6%. Study conclusions and caveats: CD4+ memory repertoires contained about two fifths of the 164 reported CMV TCRbeta sequences. The CMV-associated TCR signature appears largely within the CD4+ memory repertoire.

The clonotype originates from an adult in good health and CMV-seronegative. Sample: memory CD4+ T cells from blood. The chain joins TRBV15 to TRBJ1-1, with TRBD1 identical over 10 bases. The CDR3 DNA sequence: TGTGCCACCAGCGGGGGGGACAGGGGCCTATTGAACACTGAAGCTTTCTTT. Translation: CATSGGDRGLLNTEAFF.